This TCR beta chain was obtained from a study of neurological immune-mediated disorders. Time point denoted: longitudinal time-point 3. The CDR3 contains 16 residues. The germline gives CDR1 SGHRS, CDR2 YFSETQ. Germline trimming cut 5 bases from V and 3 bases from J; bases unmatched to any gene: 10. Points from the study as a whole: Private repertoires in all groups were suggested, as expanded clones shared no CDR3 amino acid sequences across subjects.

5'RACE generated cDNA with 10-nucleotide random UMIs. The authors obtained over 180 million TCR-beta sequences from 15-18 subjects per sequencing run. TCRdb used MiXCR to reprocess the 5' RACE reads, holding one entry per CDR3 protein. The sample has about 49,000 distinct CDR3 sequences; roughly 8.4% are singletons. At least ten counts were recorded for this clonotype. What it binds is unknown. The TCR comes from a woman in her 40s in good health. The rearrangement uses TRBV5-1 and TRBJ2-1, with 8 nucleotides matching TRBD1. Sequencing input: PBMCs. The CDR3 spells CASSSTTGGFYNEQFF. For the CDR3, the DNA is TGCGCCAGCAGTTCAACTACAGGGGGGTTCTACAATGAGCAGTTCTTC. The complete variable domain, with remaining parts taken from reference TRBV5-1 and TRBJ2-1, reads KAGVTQTPRYLIKTRGQQVTLSCSPISGHRSVSWYQQTPGQGLQFLFEYFSETQRNKGNFPGRFSGRQFSNSRSEMNVSTLELGDSALYLCASSSTTGGFYNEQFFGPGTRLTVL.